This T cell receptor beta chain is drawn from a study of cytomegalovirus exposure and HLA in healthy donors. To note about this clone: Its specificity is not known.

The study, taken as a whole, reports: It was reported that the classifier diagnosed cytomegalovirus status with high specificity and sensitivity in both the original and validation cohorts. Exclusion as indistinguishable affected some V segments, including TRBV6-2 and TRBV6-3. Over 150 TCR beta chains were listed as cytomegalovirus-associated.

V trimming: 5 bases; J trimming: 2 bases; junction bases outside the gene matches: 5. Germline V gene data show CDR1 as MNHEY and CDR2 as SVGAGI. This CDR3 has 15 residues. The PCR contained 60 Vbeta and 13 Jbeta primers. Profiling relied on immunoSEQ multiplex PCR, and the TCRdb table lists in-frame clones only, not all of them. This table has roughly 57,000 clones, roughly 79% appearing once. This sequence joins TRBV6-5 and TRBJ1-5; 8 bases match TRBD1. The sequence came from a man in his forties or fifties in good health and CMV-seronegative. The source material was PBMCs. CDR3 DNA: TGTGCCAGCAGTCCGGACAGGGCCGGCAATCAGCCCCAGCATTTT. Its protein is CASSPDRAGNQPQHF.